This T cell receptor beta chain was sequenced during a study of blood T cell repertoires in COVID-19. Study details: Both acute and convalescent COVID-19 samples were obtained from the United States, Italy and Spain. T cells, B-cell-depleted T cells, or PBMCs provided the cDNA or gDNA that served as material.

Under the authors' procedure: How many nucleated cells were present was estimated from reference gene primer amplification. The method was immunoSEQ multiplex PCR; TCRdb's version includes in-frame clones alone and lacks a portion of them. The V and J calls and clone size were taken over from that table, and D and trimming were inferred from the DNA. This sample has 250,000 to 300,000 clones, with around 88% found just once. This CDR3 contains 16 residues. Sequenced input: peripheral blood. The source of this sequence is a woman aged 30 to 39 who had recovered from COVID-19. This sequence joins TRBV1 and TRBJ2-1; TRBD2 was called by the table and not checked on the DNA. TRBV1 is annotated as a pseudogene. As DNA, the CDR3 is TGCACCAGCAGTAGCGATAGCGGGGGGGCCCACAATGAGCAGTTCTTC. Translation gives CTSSSDSGGAHNEQFF.